The 10 T cell receptor beta chains in this list originate from one sample, sequenced in a study of shared clonotypes between healthy human individuals (dated by TCRdb to between 2020 and 2021). The library relied on the immunoSEQ multiplex PCR assay. TCRdb took over this immuneACCESS table, retaining in-frame rearrangements with V and J assigned. Such tables are incomplete; in checked studies, under half of the missing clones stem from an unresolved V gene, and the remainder is unexplained. This sample gives about 820,000 clones in total; more than 85% of them show up just once. Together, the top ten hold 20% to 30% of the sample. CD8 naive samples were CD45RO-negative cells positively selected for CCR7, giving a CD45RA+CCR7+ population that excluded TemRA cells. The sample was naive CD8+ T cells sorted from blood. The cell subset or site label, read with the paper, signifies: CD45RA+CCR7+. The source of these receptors is a man aged 25-40 years in good health.

This chain joins TRBV7-9 and TRBJ2-5, with D tentatively TRBD1 (6 bases). CDR1 SEHNR and CDR2 FQNEAQ come from the germline V gene (reference sequence). This CDR3 spans 16 amino acids. The V and J ends lost 5 bases and 3 bases respectively, with 19 bases between them. CDR3 nucleotides: TGTGCCAGCAGCCCCTTTCCCGTGAAGGGGGAAGAGACCCAGTACTTC. Translation: CASSPFPVKGEETQYF.

The chain carries TRBV7-9 and TRBJ2-1, with TRBD2 identical over 11 bases. The germline CDR1 and CDR2 sequences are SEHNR and FQNEAQ (reference sequence). V gave up 4 bases and J gave up 4 bases; unmatched junction bases: 6. The CDR3 extends over 16 amino acids. CDR3 DNA sequence: TGTGCCAGCAGCTCCTTAGCGGGAGGGCGTTACAATGAGCAGTTCTTC. Its protein is CASSSLAGGRYNEQFF.

The chain recombines TRBV7-8 with TRBJ2-3; 7 bases map to TRBD2. The junction had 5 bases not matched to a gene; V was cut back by 0 bases and J by 2 bases. CDR3 length: 16 amino acids. Germline CDR1 reads SGHVS; CDR2 reads FQNEAQ. The CDR3 region is CASSLAPGGNTDTQYF. The CDR3 DNA sequence: TGTGCCAGCAGCTTAGCCCCGGGGGGAAACACAGATACGCAGTATTTT.

This chain connects TRBV2 to TRBJ2-7; D call uncertain. The CDR3 has 13 residues. Trimming shortened V by 8 bases and J by 2 bases, and 13 bases separated the two germline ends. Germline V gene data show CDR1 as SNHLY and CDR2 as FYNNEI. The CDR3 loop reads CASAAGYTYEQYF. CDR3 in DNA: TGTGCCAGCGCGGCAGGTTATACCTACGAGCAGTACTTC.

V usage is TRBV7-9 and J usage is TRBJ1-4; TRBD1 matches at 10 bases. From germline, CDR1 is SEHNR and CDR2 FQNEAQ (reference sequence). The V gene end was trimmed by 8 bases and the J gene end by 8 bases; junction bases not matched to a gene: 11. There are 15 residues in the CDR3. CDR3 DNA: TGTGCCAGCGCCACCAAAGGGACAGGGGACGAAAAACTGTTTTTT. It encodes CASATKGTGDEKLFF.

The genes are TRBV28 and TRBJ2-2; 7 bases align to TRBD1. Per the germline V gene, CDR1 is MDHEN and CDR2 is SYDVKM. The CDR3 is 15 amino acids. Trimming cost V 5 bases and J 5 bases; bases outside gene matches: 8. The CDR3 sequence: CASSADRVLTGELFF. CDR3 DNA: TGTGCCAGCAGTGCCGACAGGGTATTAACCGGGGAGCTGTTTTTT.

The chain is built from TRBV6-1 and TRBJ2-7, with 7 positions matching TRBD2. V was pared by 6 bases and J by 2 bases, with 10 bases of the junction left unmatched. CDR1 and CDR2 from the germline V gene are MNHNS and SASEGT. This CDR3 has 15 residues. The CDR3 protein is CASRPLAEPAYEQYF. The DNA of the CDR3 is TGTGCCAGCAGACCTCTAGCGGAACCTGCCTACGAGCAGTACTTC.

For the CDR3, the DNA is TGTGCCAGCGGGGGTAAGTCAGTGAACTACGAGCAGTACTTC. Amino acid sequence: CASGGKSVNYEQYF. The chain uses TRBV2 and TRBJ2-7, with D tentatively TRBD1 or TRBD2 (5 bases each). The germline CDR1 and CDR2 sequences are SNHLY and FYNNEI. V was pared by 8 bases and J by 3 bases, with 17 bases between. The CDR3 sequence is 14 residues long.

V gene TRBV6-5 combines with J gene TRBJ1-1; tentatively, D is TRBD1 (5 bases). The germline gives CDR1 MNHEY, CDR2 SVGAGI. The CDR3 has 13 residues. Trimming cost V 7 bases and J 5 bases, with 14 bases left between them. CDR3 amino acids: CASTHGGGTEAFF. For the CDR3, the DNA is TGTGCCAGCACCCACGGGGGGGGTACTGAAGCTTTCTTT.

This chain connects TRBV7-9 to TRBJ1-1, with D unclear. V lost 1 base and J lost 3, with 21 bases in between. The CDR3 totals 18 residues. In germline, CDR1 is SEHNR, CDR2 FQNEAQ (reference sequence). The CDR3 loop reads CASSLEVYSGPGYTEAFF. CDR3 sequence (DNA): TGTGCCAGCAGCTTAGAGGTGTACTCCGGGCCCGGATACACTGAAGCTTTCTTT.